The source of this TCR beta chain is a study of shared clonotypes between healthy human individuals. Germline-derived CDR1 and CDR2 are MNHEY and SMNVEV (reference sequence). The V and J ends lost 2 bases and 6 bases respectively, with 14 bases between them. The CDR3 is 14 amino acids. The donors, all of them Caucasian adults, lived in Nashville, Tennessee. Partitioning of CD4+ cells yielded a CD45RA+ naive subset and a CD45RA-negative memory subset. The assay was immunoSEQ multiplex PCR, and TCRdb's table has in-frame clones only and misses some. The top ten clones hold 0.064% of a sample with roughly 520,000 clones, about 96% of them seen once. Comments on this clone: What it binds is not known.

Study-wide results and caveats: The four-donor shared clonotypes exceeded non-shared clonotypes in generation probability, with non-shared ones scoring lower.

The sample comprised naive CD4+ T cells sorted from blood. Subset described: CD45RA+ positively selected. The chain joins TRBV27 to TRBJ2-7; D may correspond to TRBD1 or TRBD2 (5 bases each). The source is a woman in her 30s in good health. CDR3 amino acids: CASSLEGNPFEQYF. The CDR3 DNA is TGTGCCAGCAGTTTAGAGGGGAACCCTTTCGAGCAGTACTTC.